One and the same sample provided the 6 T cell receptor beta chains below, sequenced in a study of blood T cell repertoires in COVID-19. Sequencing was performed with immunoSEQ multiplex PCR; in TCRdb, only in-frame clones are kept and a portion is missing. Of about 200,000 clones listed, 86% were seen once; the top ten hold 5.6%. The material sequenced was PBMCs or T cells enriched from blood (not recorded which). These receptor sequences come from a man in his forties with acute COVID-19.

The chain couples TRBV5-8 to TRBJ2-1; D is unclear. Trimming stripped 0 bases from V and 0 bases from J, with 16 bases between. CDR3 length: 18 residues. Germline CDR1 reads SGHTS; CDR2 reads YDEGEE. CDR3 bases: TGTGCCAGCAGCTTGGACGCTTTGCGGCCAAGCTCCTACAATGAGCAGTTCTTC. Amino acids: CASSLDALRPSSYNEQFF.

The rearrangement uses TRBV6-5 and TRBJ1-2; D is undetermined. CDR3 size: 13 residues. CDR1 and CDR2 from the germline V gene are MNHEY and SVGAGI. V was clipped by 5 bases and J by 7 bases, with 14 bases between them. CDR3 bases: TGTGCCAGCAGTCCGGGATACCTCGGTGGCTACACCTTC. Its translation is CASSPGYLGGYTF.

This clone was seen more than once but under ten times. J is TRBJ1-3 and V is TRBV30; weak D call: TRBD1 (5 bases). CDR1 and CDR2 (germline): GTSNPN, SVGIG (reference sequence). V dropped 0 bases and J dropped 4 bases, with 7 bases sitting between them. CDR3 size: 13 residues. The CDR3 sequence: CAWSVQVGNTIYF. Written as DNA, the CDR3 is TGTGCCTGGAGTGTACAGGTCGGAAACACCATATATTTT.

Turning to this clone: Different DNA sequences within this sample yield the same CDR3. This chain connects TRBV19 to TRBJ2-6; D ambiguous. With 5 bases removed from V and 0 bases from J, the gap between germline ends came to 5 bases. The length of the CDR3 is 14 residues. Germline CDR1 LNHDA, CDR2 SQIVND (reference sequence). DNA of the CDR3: TGTGCCAGTAGTTCAGACTCTGGGGCCAACGTCCTGACTTTC. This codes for CASSSDSGANVLTF.

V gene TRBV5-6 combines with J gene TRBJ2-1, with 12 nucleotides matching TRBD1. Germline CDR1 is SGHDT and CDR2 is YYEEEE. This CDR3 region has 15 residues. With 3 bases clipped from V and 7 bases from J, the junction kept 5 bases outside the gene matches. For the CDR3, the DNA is TGTGCCAGCAGCTGGGGGACAGGGGGCGTGAATGAGCAGTTCTTC. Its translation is CASSWGTGGVNEQFF. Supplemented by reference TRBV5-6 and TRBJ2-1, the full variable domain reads DAGVTQSPTHLIKTRGQQVTLRCSPKSGHDTVSWYQQALGQGPQFIFQYYEEEERQRGNFPDRFSGHQFPNYSSELNVNALLLGDSALYLCASSWGTGGVNEQFFGPGTRLTVL.

For the CDR3, the DNA is TGTGCCAGCACTAAGCGGGGACAGGAGGACACCGGGGAGCTGTTTTTT. It encodes CASTKRGQEDTGELFF. The chain links TRBV7-9 to TRBJ2-2; perhaps TRBD1 as D (8 bases). Germline loops: CDR1 SEHNR, CDR2 FQNEAQ (reference sequence). CDR3 length equals 16 residues. V lost 7 bases and J lost 3, with 18 bases in between.